These 17 T cell receptor beta chains were all obtained from the same sample, sequenced in a study of cytomegalovirus exposure and HLA in healthy donors. The PCR ran on 60 Vbeta and 13 Jbeta primers. Profiled with immunoSEQ multiplex PCR; TCRdb holds only in-frame clones, not every one. The sample shows 160,000 or so clones, about 72% of them seen only once. The sequenced material came from PBMCs. These receptor sequences come from a man younger than 45 in good health and CMV-seropositive.

This chain connects TRBV19 to TRBJ2-1, with 8 bases fitting TRBD2. There are 12 residues in the CDR3. Germline V gene lookup returns CDR1 LNHDA and CDR2 SQIVND (reference sequence). Trimming cost V 5 bases and J 8 bases; bases outside gene matches: 2. The CDR3 loop is CASSVLADEQFF. CDR3 sequence (DNA): TGTGCCAGTAGTGTACTAGCGGATGAGCAGTTCTTC.

The V gene is TRBV5-1, the J gene TRBJ2-5; 9 bases agree with TRBD1. The length of the CDR3 is 15 residues. The trim removed 4 bases at V and 5 bases at J, leaving 9 bases unmatched. CDR1 SGHRS and CDR2 YFSETQ come from the germline V gene. CDR3 sequence (DNA): TGCGCCAGCAGCCCAGGGACAGGGAGGGCGGAGACCCAGTACTTC. Amino acid sequence: CASSPGTGRAETQYF.

The chain carries TRBV21-1 and TRBJ2-7; the table calls TRBD2, which could not be checked here. TRBV21-1 is a pseudogene segment. The CDR3 has 14 amino acids. The CDR3 coding sequence is TGTGCCAGCAGCAAAGCACTAGCGGGGCACGAGCAGTACTTC. Encoded protein: CASSKALAGHEQYF.

This chain joins TRBV4-3 and TRBJ2-5; 9 bases line up with TRBD1. Trimming at V came to 0 bases and at J to 4 bases, leaving 6 bases not matched to a gene. CDR1 is LGHNA and CDR2 is YSLEER in the germline V gene. The CDR3 has 16 amino acids. In DNA, the CDR3 is TGCGCCAGCAGCCAAGATCCCGGACAGGGGTTAGAGACCCAGTACTTC. This codes for CASSQDPGQGLETQYF.

This chain links TRBV2 with TRBJ2-5; D is unresolved. The CDR3 is 13 residues long. Germline V lookup: CDR1 SNHLY, CDR2 FYNNEI. Deletions cut 4 bases from V and 5 bases from J, with 11 bases between. The CDR3 loop is CASSVSPLETQYF. The CDR3 nucleotides read TGTGCCAGCAGTGTAAGCCCCCTCGAGACCCAGTACTTC.

The CDR3 reads CASSLGLAGYSYEQYF. For the CDR3, the DNA is TGTGCCAGCAGCCTGGGACTAGCGGGGTATTCCTACGAGCAGTACTTC. The chain joins TRBV7-8 to TRBJ2-7, with TRBD2 matching 13 bases. V lost 5 bases to trimming and J lost 1 base; unmatched junction nucleotides: 5. The CDR3 extends over 16 amino acids. The V gene's germline CDR1 is SGHVS and CDR2 FQNEAQ.

The chain's CDR3 is CASSEATGLHF. In DNA, the CDR3 is TGTGCCAGCAGTGAAGCGACAGGGCTCCACTTT. This rearrangement joins TRBV6-1 to TRBJ1-6, with 7 bases aligning to TRBD1. Germline V gene data show CDR1 as MNHNS and CDR2 as SASEGT. This CDR3 is built from 11 residues. V gave up 0 bases and J gave up 16 bases; unmatched junction bases: 0.

This clone was observed a handful of times. The chain combines TRBV12-5 with TRBJ2-3; no definite D call. The CDR3 is 16 residues long. V was trimmed by 1 base and J by 2 bases, leaving 13 bases between them. Germline V gives CDR1 LGHNT, CDR2 FRNRAP. CDR3 DNA: TGTGCTAGTGGTTTGGCCGTGTCTATCTACACAGATACGCAGTATTTT. The encoded protein is CASGLAVSIYTDTQYF.

This clone was found once. The V and J genes are TRBV27 and TRBJ2-7; 7 bases are a match to TRBD2. CDR1 is MNHEY and CDR2 is SMNVEV in the germline V gene (reference sequence). The CDR3 totals 15 residues. J gave up 3 bases and V 5 bases, and 10 bases lay outside the gene matches. The CDR3 region has the DNA TGTGCCAGCAGTCCCCGGGGTGGGGGGGTCTACGAGCAGTACTTC. Translated, it gives CASSPRGGGVYEQYF.

The V and J genes are TRBV7-9 and TRBJ2-3, with D tentatively TRBD2 (5 bases). The V gene lost 4 bases and the J gene lost 0 bases, with 8 bases spanning the gap. The CDR3 consists of 14 residues. Germline CDR1 and CDR2: SEHNR and FQNEAQ (reference sequence). The CDR3 coding sequence is TGTGCCAGCAGCTCCGGGGTAAGCACAGATACGCAGTATTTT. It codes for CASSSGVSTDTQYF.

This clone appeared once. The rearrangement uses TRBV11-3 and TRBJ2-2, with D possibly matching TRBD2 (6 bases). This CDR3 contains 13 residues. The V end lost 5 bases, the J end lost 7 bases, and 11 bases lay between the germline ends. Germline CDR1 and CDR2: SGHNT and YENEEA. CDR3 DNA: TGTGCCAGCAGCCACACTAGCATCGGGGAGCTGTTTTTT. This encodes CASSHTSIGELFF.

This clone was counted only a few times. The chain joins TRBV7-7 to TRBJ1-4; D remains unclear. CDR1 and CDR2 from the germline V gene are SSHAT and FNYEAQ (reference sequence). Trimming stripped 7 bases from V and 8 bases from J, with 14 bases between. The CDR3 totals 13 residues. The CDR3 DNA follows: TGTGCCAGCATCCCAGGAGGAAAGGAAAAACTGTTTTTT. It specifies CASIPGGKEKLFF.

This clone occurred once. V and J are TRBV9 and TRBJ2-2; D uncertain. The CDR3 consists of 14 residues. V was trimmed by 4 bases and J by 2 bases, leaving 9 bases between them. Germline CDR1 reads SGDLS; CDR2 reads YYNGEE. CDR3 region: CASSPPSNTGELFF. Here the CDR3 DNA reads TGTGCCAGCAGCCCACCGAGTAACACCGGGGAGCTGTTTTTT.

J is TRBJ2-7 and V is TRBV30, with D possibly matching TRBD1 (5 bases). From germline, CDR1 is GTSNPN and CDR2 SVGIG (reference sequence). Trimming removed 1 base at V and 3 bases at J, with 10 bases between. The CDR3 extends over 13 amino acids. CDR3: CAWSAGHRYEQYF. The DNA of the CDR3 is TGTGCCTGGAGTGCAGGACACCGCTACGAGCAGTACTTC.

The V and J genes are TRBV2 and TRBJ1-6; D not certain. Looked up from germline, CDR1 is SNHLY and CDR2 is FYNNEI. The CDR3 loop spans 13 amino acids. The V end lost 7 bases, the J end lost 5 bases, and 9 bases lay between the germline ends. The CDR3 region is CASMESHNSPLHF. In DNA form, the CDR3 reads TGTGCCAGCATGGAGAGCCATAATTCACCCCTCCACTTT.

This clone has just a few counts. A read error may produce the germline difference seen at one junction end. V usage is TRBV6-1 and J usage is TRBJ1-6; 11 bases match TRBD1. Germline loops: CDR1 MNHNS, CDR2 SASEGT. The CDR3 loop spans 17 amino acids. The CDR3 coding sequence is TGTGCCAGCACTGAAAGGGGACAGGGGGTCCTTAATTCACCCCTCCACTTT. Its protein product is CASTERGQGVLNSPLHF.

This chain links TRBV9 with TRBJ1-6; D gene unclear. CDR3 length equals 16 residues. The germline V and J ends were trimmed by 0 bases and 0 bases, with 7 bases remaining between them. Looked up from germline, CDR1 is SGDLS and CDR2 is YYNGEE. The CDR3 DNA sequence: TGTGCCAGCAGCGTAGGAATCAGCTCCTATAATTCACCCCTCCACTTT. Translating it yields CASSVGISSYNSPLHF.